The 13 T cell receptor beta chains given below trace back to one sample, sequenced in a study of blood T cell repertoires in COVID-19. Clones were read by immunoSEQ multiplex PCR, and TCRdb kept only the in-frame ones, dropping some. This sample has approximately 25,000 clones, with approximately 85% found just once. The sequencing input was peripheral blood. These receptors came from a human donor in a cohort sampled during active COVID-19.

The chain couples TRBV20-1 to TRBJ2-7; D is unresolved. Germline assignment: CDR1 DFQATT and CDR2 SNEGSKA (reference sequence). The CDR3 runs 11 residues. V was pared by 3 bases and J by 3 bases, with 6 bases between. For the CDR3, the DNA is TGCAGTGCTAGCGGCGGCTACGAGCAGTACTTC. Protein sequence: CSASGGYEQYF.

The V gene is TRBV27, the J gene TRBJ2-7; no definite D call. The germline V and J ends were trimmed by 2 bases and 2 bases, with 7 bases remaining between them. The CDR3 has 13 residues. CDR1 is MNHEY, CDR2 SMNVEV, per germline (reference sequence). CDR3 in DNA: TGTGCCAGCAGTTTAGGGCCGACCTACGAGCAGTACTTC. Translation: CASSLGPTYEQYF.

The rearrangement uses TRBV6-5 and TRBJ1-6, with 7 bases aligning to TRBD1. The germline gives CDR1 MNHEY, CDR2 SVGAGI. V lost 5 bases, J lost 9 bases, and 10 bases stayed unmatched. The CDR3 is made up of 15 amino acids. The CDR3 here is CASSLERGPSSPLHF. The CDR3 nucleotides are TGTGCCAGCAGTCTCGAGAGGGGGCCGAGTTCACCCCTCCACTTT.

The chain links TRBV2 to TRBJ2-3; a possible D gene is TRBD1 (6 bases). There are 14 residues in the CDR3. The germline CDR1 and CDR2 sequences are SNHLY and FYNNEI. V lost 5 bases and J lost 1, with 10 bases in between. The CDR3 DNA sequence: TGTGCCAGCAGTTCAGGGGCGCGCACAGATACGCAGTATTTT. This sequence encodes CASSSGARTDTQYF.

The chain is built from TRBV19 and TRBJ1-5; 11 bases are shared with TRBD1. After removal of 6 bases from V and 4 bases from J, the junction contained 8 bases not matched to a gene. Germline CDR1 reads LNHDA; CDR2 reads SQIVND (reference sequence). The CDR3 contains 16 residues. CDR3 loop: CASRPGTGGRNQPQHF. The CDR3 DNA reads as TGTGCCAGTAGACCAGGGACAGGGGGACGGAATCAGCCCCAGCATTTT. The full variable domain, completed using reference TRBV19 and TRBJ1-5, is DGGITQSPKYLFRKEGQNVTLSCEQNLNHDAMYWYRQDPGQGLRLIYYSQIVNDFQKGDIAEGYSVSREKKESFPLTVTSAQKNPTAFYLCASRPGTGGRNQPQHFGDGTRLSIL.

The CDR3 loop reads CASRDSALRNYGYTF. CDR3 DNA: TGTGCCAGCAGGGACAGTGCCCTGAGGAACTATGGCTACACCTTC. V gene TRBV2 combines with J gene TRBJ1-2; maybe TRBD1 (6 bases). Germline-derived CDR1 and CDR2 are SNHLY and FYNNEI. Between the trimmed V and J ends, which lost 6 bases and 2 bases, there was a span of 16 bases. The CDR3 has 15 residues. Complete variable domain (other parts from reference TRBV2 and TRBJ1-2): EPEVTQTPSHQVTQMGQEVILRCVPISNHLYFYWYRQILGQKVEFLVSFYNNEISEKSEIFDDQFSVERPDGSNFTLKIRSTKLEDSAMYFCASRDSALRNYGYTFGSGTRLTVV.

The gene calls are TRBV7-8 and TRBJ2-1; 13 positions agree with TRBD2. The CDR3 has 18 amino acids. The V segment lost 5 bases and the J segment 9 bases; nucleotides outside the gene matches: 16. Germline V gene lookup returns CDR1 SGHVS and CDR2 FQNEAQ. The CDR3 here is CASSPRTSGSLSAAEQFF. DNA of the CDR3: TGTGCCAGCAGCCCCAGGACTAGCGGGAGTCTTTCGGCTGCTGAGCAGTTCTTC.

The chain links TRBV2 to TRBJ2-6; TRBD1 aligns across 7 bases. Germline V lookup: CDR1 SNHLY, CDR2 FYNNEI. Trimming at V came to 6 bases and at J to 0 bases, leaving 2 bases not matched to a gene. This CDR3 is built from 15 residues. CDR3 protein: CASRDRSSGANVLTF. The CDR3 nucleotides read TGTGCCAGCAGGGACAGGAGCTCTGGGGCCAACGTCCTGACTTTC.

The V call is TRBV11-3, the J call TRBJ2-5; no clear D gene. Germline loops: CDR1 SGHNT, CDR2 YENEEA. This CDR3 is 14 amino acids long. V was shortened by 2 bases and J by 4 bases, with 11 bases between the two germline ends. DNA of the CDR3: TGTGCCAGCAGCTTAAGGTCCACGGGAGAGACCCAGTACTTC. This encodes CASSLRSTGETQYF.

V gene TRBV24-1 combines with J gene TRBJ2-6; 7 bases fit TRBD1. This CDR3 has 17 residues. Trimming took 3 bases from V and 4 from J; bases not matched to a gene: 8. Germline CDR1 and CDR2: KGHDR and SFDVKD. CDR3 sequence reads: CATSDPPRQGGANVLTF. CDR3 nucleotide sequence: TGTGCCACCAGTGATCCTCCGCGACAGGGCGGGGCCAACGTCCTGACTTTC.

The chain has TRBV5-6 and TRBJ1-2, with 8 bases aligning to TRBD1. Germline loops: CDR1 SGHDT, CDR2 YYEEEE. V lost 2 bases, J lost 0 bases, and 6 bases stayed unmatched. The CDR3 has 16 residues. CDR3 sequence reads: CASSLPPGQANYGYTF. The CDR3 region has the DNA TGTGCCAGCAGCTTACCCCCGGGACAGGCTAACTATGGCTACACCTTC.

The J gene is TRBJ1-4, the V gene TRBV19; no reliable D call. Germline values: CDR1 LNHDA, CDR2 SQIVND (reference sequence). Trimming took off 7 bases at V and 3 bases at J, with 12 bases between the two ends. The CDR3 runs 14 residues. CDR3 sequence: CASKARRSNEKLFF. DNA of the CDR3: TGTGCCAGTAAAGCACGGAGATCTAATGAAAAACTGTTTTTT.

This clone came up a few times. The CDR3 reads CASSPAIGTGLYEQYF. The CDR3 bases are TGCGCCAGCAGCCCGGCCATCGGGACAGGGCTTTACGAGCAGTACTTC. The chain has TRBV5-1 and TRBJ2-7; 9 nucleotides align to TRBD1. The J segment lost 4 bases and the V segment lost 4 bases, leaving 12 bases of the junction unmatched. The germline V gene encodes CDR1 SGHRS and CDR2 YFSETQ. The CDR3 covers 16 residues.